A single sample gave rise to the 10 T cell receptor beta chains below, sequenced in a study of metastatic and nonmetastatic thyroid tumors (dated by TCRdb to 2020 to 2022). Library prep was done by PCR. The run used an Illumina HiSeq 4000. TCRdb reanalyzed the raw reads on its own, using fastp at Q25 for trimming and MiXCR for clone calling, and kept in-frame beta chains. This sample holds approximately 17,000 clones; approximately 17% were observed only once. The top ten clones comprise under 20% of the sample. None of the patients had been given any treatment before thyroid surgery. Sequences were obtained from blood. The receptors here all came from a male donor with papillary thyroid cancer or a benign thyroid nodule (not recorded which). Some clones in this sample may be carry-over from other donors' samples.

By share, this clone counts as medium-sized. The chain carries TRBV27 and TRBJ2-3; the D is unclear. The CDR3 totals 13 residues. V lost 2 bases, J lost 5 bases, and 8 bases lay in between. CDR1 is MNHEY and CDR2 is SMNVEV in the germline V gene (reference sequence). CDR3 sequence: CASSLGFEDTQYF. CDR3 coding DNA: TGTGCCAGCAGTTTAGGTTTCGAAGATACGCAGTATTTT.

This clone was detected many times. V usage is TRBV28 and J usage is TRBJ2-3; 11 bases fit TRBD2. The junction had 6 bases not matched to a gene; V was cut back by 4 bases and J by 0 bases. The CDR3 runs 17 residues. The germline V gene encodes CDR1 MDHEN and CDR2 SYDVKM. CDR3 in amino acids: CASSWASGRKSTDTQYF. The DNA of the CDR3 is TGTGCCAGCAGTTGGGCTAGCGGGAGGAAGAGCACAGATACGCAGTATTTT.

This clone was picked up many times. The chain couples TRBV20-1 to TRBJ2-5, with a tentative D call TRBD1 (7 bases). Trimming shortened V by 1 base and J by 5 bases, and 20 bases separated the two germline ends. The germline V gene has CDR1 DFQATT and CDR2 SNEGSKA (reference sequence). This CDR3 comprises 16 residues. CDR3 amino acids: CSARGRNRGGLETQYF. The CDR3 nucleotides are TGCAGTGCTAGAGGTCGGAACAGGGGAGGTCTGGAGACCCAGTACTTC.

The gene calls are TRBV9 and TRBJ2-2; TRBD2 matches 11 bases. The germline V gene has CDR1 SGDLS and CDR2 YYNGEE. V lost 2 bases, J lost 5 bases, and 14 bases stayed unmatched. The length of the CDR3 is 19 residues. The CDR3 DNA reads TGTGCCAGCAGCGTTGTGCTAGCGGGGGGCTCGGGTGCAACCGGGGAGCTGTTTTTT. Its protein product is CASSVVLAGGSGATGELFF.

This clone was seen many times. V usage is TRBV28 and J usage is TRBJ2-1; D gene unclear. The CDR3 totals 15 residues. Germline V gene sequence: CDR1 MDHEN, CDR2 SYDVKM. The V end was cut by 2 bases, the J end by 0 bases, with 8 bases between. Written as DNA, the CDR3 is TGTGCCAGCAGTTTACAACCCTTCTCCTACAATGAGCAGTTCTTC. Its protein is CASSLQPFSYNEQFF.

This clone was observed many times. The genes are TRBV3-1 and TRBJ2-1, with 13 nucleotides matching TRBD2. The CDR3 covers 14 residues. V trimming: 7 bases; J trimming: 6 bases; junction bases outside the gene matches: 3. Germline V lookup: CDR1 LGHDT, CDR2 YNNKEL (reference sequence). In DNA form, the CDR3 reads TGTGCCAGCACAAGACTAGCGGGAGGCAATGAGCAGTTCTTC. The encoded protein is CASTRLAGGNEQFF.

There are many counts of this clone. J is TRBJ2-3 and V is TRBV6-2 or TRBV6-3; TRBD1 agrees at 8 bases. J lost 0 bases, V lost 3 bases, and 11 bases had no gene match. Germline loops: CDR1 MNHEY, CDR2 SVGEGT. This CDR3 region has 18 residues. DNA of the CDR3: TGTGCCAGCAGTTATACGGGGCAGGGGGCGCGGAGCACAGATACGCAGTATTTT. Its protein is CASSYTGQGARSTDTQYF.

The sample holds many counts of this clone. At the DNA level, this CDR3 is encoded by other sequences in the same sample as well. The chain joins TRBV19 to TRBJ2-1; TRBD2 agrees at 9 bases. The CDR3 is 14 amino acids. Germline V gene sequence: CDR1 LNHDA, CDR2 SQIVND (reference sequence). The J segment lost 7 bases and the V segment lost 6 bases, leaving 7 bases of the junction unmatched. Here the CDR3 DNA reads TGTGCCAGTAGGTTAGCGGGGGCTCGAAATGAGCAGTTCTTC. Protein sequence: CASRLAGARNEQFF.

This clone has ten or more counts. This same CDR3 is encoded by further DNA sequences in the sample. V gene TRBV7-3 combines with J gene TRBJ2-1; no definite D call. The CDR3 consists of 15 residues. Trimming stripped 5 bases from V and 2 bases from J, with 13 bases between. In germline, CDR1 is SGHTA, CDR2 FQGTGA. As DNA, the CDR3 is TGTGCCAGCAGCCTCTTCGTTAACACCTACAATGAGCAGTTCTTC. Its translation: CASSLFVNTYNEQFF. The complete variable domain, with remaining parts taken from reference TRBV7-3 and TRBJ2-1, reads GAGVSQTPSNKVTEKGKYVELRCDPISGHTALYWYRQSLGQGPEFLIYFQGTGAADDSGLPNDRFFAVRPEGSVSTLKIQRTERGDSAVYLCASSLFVNTYNEQFFGPGTRLTVL.

Relative to its sample, this clone is medium-sized. The chain links TRBV4-1 to TRBJ2-7; TRBD2 agrees at 8 bases. The CDR3 is made up of 18 amino acids. V gave up 1 base and J gave up 0 bases; unmatched junction bases: 11. Per germline, CDR1 MGHRA and CDR2 YSYEKL. Here the CDR3 reads CASSQVHSGTLVSYEQYF. CDR3 sequence (DNA): TGCGCCAGCAGCCAAGTCCATAGCGGGACGCTAGTCTCCTACGAGCAGTACTTC.